This passage covers 24 T cell receptor beta chains from one sample sequenced in a study of patients and donors after allogeneic stem cell transplantation. TCRdb re-derived calls from the RT-PCR reads in MiXCR, one entry per CDR3 protein. The sample includes about a million distinct CDR3 sequences, approximately 18% of them seen just once. Sequencing used blood, either unsorted or a sorted T cell fraction (not recorded which). The receptors originated from a human donor who was either an allogeneic HSCT recipient or a stem cell or donor lymphocyte infusion donor (not recorded which). It is not recorded whose cells these are; they may come from a transplant donor.

The chain uses TRBV10-2 and TRBJ2-1; D is uncertain. Germline lookup yields CDR1 WSHSY and CDR2 SAAADI. The V end was cut by 1 base, the J end by 9 bases, with 10 bases between. The CDR3 covers 13 residues. The CDR3 bases are TGCGCCAGCAGTGAGTTAGTCACCCCTGAGCAGTTCTTC. Residues: CASSELVTPEQFF.

The gene calls are TRBV30 and TRBJ1-2; D may be TRBD1 (6 bases). V lost 4 bases to trimming and J lost 8 bases, with 17 bases between them. The CDR3 sequence is 13 residues long. CDR1 is GTSNPN, CDR2 SVGIG, per germline (reference sequence). CDR3 nucleotides: TGTGCCTGGATTTCGACAGGCTTGGGAGGCTACACCTTC. Residues: CAWISTGLGGYTF.

This clonotype was observed a handful of times. This chain uses TRBV5-1 with TRBJ2-3; 7 bases are a match to TRBD2. Germline lookup yields CDR1 SGHRS and CDR2 YFSETQ. V lost 4 bases and J lost 2; bases outside the gene matches: 7. This CDR3 comprises 15 residues. CDR3 sequence reads: CASSPGGTNTDTQYF. CDR3 nucleotide sequence: TGCGCCAGCAGCCCCGGCGGGACTAACACAGATACGCAGTATTTT.

In its sample, this clonotype was seen a few times. The chain joins TRBV6-1 to TRBJ2-3, with 9 bases matching TRBD2. Germline V gene lookup returns CDR1 MNHNS and CDR2 SASEGT. J lost 4 bases, V lost 3 bases, and 5 bases had no gene match. The CDR3 length is 15 residues. The CDR3 spells CASSERTSASDTQYF. In nucleotides, the CDR3 is TGTGCCAGCAGTGAGAGGACTAGCGCCTCAGATACGCAGTATTTT.

This clonotype was counted between two and nine times. The CDR3 here is CATSPPGLEYSNQPQHF. CDR3 nucleotide sequence: TGTGCCACCAGCCCACCAGGGTTGGAATACAGCAATCAGCCCCAGCATTTT. This chain connects TRBV15 to TRBJ1-5; possibly TRBD1 for D (5 bases). CDR3 length equals 17 residues. CDR1 is LNHNV and CDR2 is YYDKDF in the germline V gene (reference sequence). V lost 5 bases and J 1 base, leaving 18 bases between the germline ends.

V is TRBV5-1 and J is TRBJ1-1; 7 positions agree with TRBD1. The V segment lost 1 base and the J segment 7 bases; nucleotides outside the gene matches: 7. The CDR3 contains 14 residues. Germline V gives CDR1 SGHRS, CDR2 YFSETQ. The CDR3 loop reads CASSLNIWDSEAFF. CDR3 coding DNA: TGCGCCAGCAGCTTGAACATTTGGGACAGTGAAGCTTTCTTT.

This clonotype turned up a few times. The J gene is TRBJ1-2, the V gene TRBV5-4; D gene unclear. This CDR3 contains 16 residues. CDR1 and CDR2 (germline): SGHNT, YYREEE (reference sequence). The V and J ends lost 3 bases and 4 bases respectively, with 19 bases between them. The chain's CDR3 is CASSSDHLGRSYGYTF. The CDR3 DNA follows: TGTGCCAGCAGCTCGGACCATCTAGGGAGGAGCTATGGCTACACCTTC.

In this sample, this clonotype turned up a few times. The chain links TRBV3-1 to TRBJ1-2; 9 bases are shared with TRBD1. The junction had 8 bases not matched to a gene; V was cut back by 4 bases and J by 8 bases. The CDR3 runs to 14 residues. Germline V lookup: CDR1 LGHDT, CDR2 YNNKEL (reference sequence). CDR3 bases: TGTGCCAGCAGCCTCCGGGACAGGGCTGGCGGCTACACCTTC. Residues: CASSLRDRAGGYTF.

This clonotype showed up just a few times. The chain joins TRBV5-1 to TRBJ2-4; D is unclear. Germline V CDR1 and CDR2: SGHRS, YFSETQ. V dropped 2 bases and J dropped 3 bases, with 6 bases sitting between them. This CDR3 region has 13 residues. The CDR3 DNA reads TGCGCCAGCAGCTTCTACGGCAAAAACATTCAGTACTTC. The encoded protein is CASSFYGKNIQYF.

The chain couples TRBV28 to TRBJ2-7; TRBD1 is a possible D gene (6 bases). The V end lost 2 bases, the J end lost 7 bases, and 9 bases lay between the germline ends. The CDR3 has 12 residues. Germline V gene sequence: CDR1 MDHEN, CDR2 SYDVKM. CDR3 amino acids: CASSLPQGEQYF. The CDR3 bases are TGTGCCAGCAGTTTACCCCAGGGGGAGCAGTACTTC.

V is TRBV12-3 or TRBV12-4 and J is TRBJ1-3, with a weak D call TRBD1 (5 bases). This CDR3 contains 16 residues. V gave up 5 bases and J gave up 2 bases, with 16 bases separating them. CDR3 DNA: TGTGCCAGCAGTGCGGGACGTCGGGAAGCTGGAAACACCATATATTTT. Residues: CASSAGRREAGNTIYF.

This clonotype was seen a handful of times. This chain joins TRBV27 and TRBJ1-5; no firm D call. V was trimmed by 5 bases and J by 4 bases, leaving 18 bases between them. Germline V gene lookup returns CDR1 MNHEY and CDR2 SMNVEV (reference sequence). This CDR3 contains 16 residues. CDR3 region: CASSPGWGEVNQPQHF. DNA for the CDR3: TGTGCCAGCAGTCCCGGTTGGGGTGAAGTAAATCAGCCCCAGCATTTT.

This clonotype was seen a few times. A much larger clonotype is one base distant, so this may be a read error. The chain carries TRBV6-2 or TRBV6-3 and TRBJ2-5, with unresolved D. The CDR3 contains 11 residues. Between the trimmed V and J ends, which lost 2 bases and 5 bases, there was a span of 3 bases. Germline-derived CDR1 and CDR2 are MNHEY and SVGEGT. The CDR3 DNA reads as TGTGCCAGCAGTTACGACGAGACCCAGTACTTC. Translating it yields CASSYDETQYF.

In this sample, this clonotype turned up a few times. Germline is not matched at one junction end, which may reflect a read error. The V call is TRBV29-1, the J call TRBJ1-5, with a tentative D call TRBD1 (5 bases). The germline CDR1 and CDR2 sequences are SQVTM and ANQGSEA. The CDR3 contains 14 residues. The CDR3 DNA sequence: TGCAGCGGGGGACTGAATTATAGCAATCACCCCCAGCATTTT. Encoded protein: CSGGLNYSNHPQHF.

This clonotype was seen a few times. Here the CDR3 reads CASSGSGTASGNTIYF. Here the CDR3 DNA reads TGTGCCAGCAGTGGTTCCGGGACAGCCTCTGGAAACACCATATATTTT. V is TRBV6-1 and J is TRBJ1-3; TRBD1 aligns across 7 bases. With V trimmed by 4 bases and J by 0 bases, 6 bases remained unmatched. Germline V gives CDR1 MNHNS, CDR2 SASEGT. The CDR3 length is 16 residues.

The chain uses TRBV7-2 and TRBJ2-7; D unresolved. The V end was cut by 1 base, the J end by 5 bases, with 9 bases between. Germline V gene sequence: CDR1 SGHTA, CDR2 FQGNSA. This CDR3 region has 13 residues. CDR3 DNA: TGTGCCAGCAGCTTAGAGGCTACTGACGAGCAGTACTTC. This encodes CASSLEATDEQYF.

This clonotype was seen a handful of times. The V and J genes are TRBV25-1 and TRBJ1-2; unclear D gene. The V end lost 1 base, the J end lost 8 bases, and 14 bases lay between the germline ends. The CDR3 extends over 14 amino acids. Germline loops: CDR1 MGHDK, CDR2 SYGVNS. The CDR3 DNA reads as TGTGCCAGCAGTGAATCTTTGTGGGGTCCCGGCTACACCTTC. Its protein is CASSESLWGPGYTF.

This clonotype was recorded many times. The genes are TRBV12-3 or TRBV12-4 and TRBJ2-7; TRBD1 aligns across 7 bases. V dropped 6 bases and J dropped 4; count of bases not matched to a gene: 3. This CDR3 has 12 amino acids. Written as DNA, the CDR3 is TGTGCCAGCAGATACAGGGGATACGAGCAGTACTTC. Its translation is CASRYRGYEQYF.

As concerns this clonotype: This may stem from a read error, because a much larger clone lies one nucleotide away. The V call is TRBV5-6, the J call TRBJ2-1, with D possibly being TRBD1 (6 bases). Germline assignment: CDR1 SGHDT and CDR2 YYEEEE. The CDR3 loop spans 15 amino acids. The CDR3 DNA is TGTACCAGCAGCTTGGCCAGGGGAGTTTGGAATGAGCAGTTCTTC. Translated: CTSSLARGVWNEQFF.

The gene calls are TRBV20-1 and TRBJ2-1; 8 bases fit TRBD1. This CDR3 is built from 15 residues. Trimming at V came to 3 bases and at J to 4 bases, leaving 8 bases not matched to a gene. Germline V gene sequence: CDR1 DFQATT, CDR2 SNEGSKA (reference sequence). The CDR3 loop is CSASYGTGTYNEQFF. CDR3 sequence (DNA): TGCAGTGCTAGTTACGGGACAGGTACATACAATGAGCAGTTCTTC.

This clonotype was counted only a few times. The chain uses TRBV15 and TRBJ1-3; no definite D call. From germline, CDR1 is LNHNV and CDR2 YYDKDF (reference sequence). The CDR3 covers 13 residues. V dropped 5 bases and J dropped 8 bases, with 13 bases sitting between them. CDR3 bases: TGTGCCACCAGCTCCTCTCCCGGGGACACCATATATTTT. It is translated as CATSSSPGDTIYF.

This clonotype was seen a few times. The chain uses TRBV27 and TRBJ2-7, with 7 bases that match TRBD2. The CDR3 contains 14 residues. In germline, CDR1 is MNHEY, CDR2 SMNVEV (reference sequence). V lost 6 bases, J lost 6 bases, and 11 bases stayed unmatched. This chain's CDR3 is CASRRRTGGGEQYF. Here the CDR3 DNA reads TGTGCCAGCAGGCGTAGGACGGGCGGGGGCGAGCAGTACTTC.

The sample holds a few counts of this clonotype. The chain has TRBV6-1 and TRBJ2-7, with 9 bases identical to TRBD2. Germline CDR1 and CDR2: MNHNS and SASEGT. The CDR3 spans 13 residues. Trimming cost V 5 bases and J 3 bases; bases outside gene matches: 2. The CDR3 coding sequence is TGTGCCAGCAGTAGGACTAGCGACTACGAGCAGTACTTC. Its translation: CASSRTSDYEQYF.

This rearrangement joins TRBV5-1 to TRBJ2-6; perhaps D is TRBD1 or TRBD2 (6 bases each). The CDR3 runs to 18 residues. CDR1 and CDR2 from the germline V gene are SGHRS and YFSETQ. Deletions cut 4 bases from V and 2 bases from J, with 19 bases between. As DNA, the CDR3 is TGCGCCAGCAGCCCGGGGGCAGCTAGTTCCACTGGGGCCAACGTCCTGACTTTC. Its protein product is CASSPGAASSTGANVLTF.